These 14 T cell receptor beta chains came from one sample sequenced in a study of OX40 agonist ivuxolimab in advanced cancers. Sequenced by immunoSEQ multiplex PCR; TCRdb stores in-frame clones only, minus some. This table holds 20,000 to 30,000 clones, about 77% found once. Source: CD4+ or CD8+ T cells sorted from blood, taken in a trial of the OX40 agonist ivuxolimab. The receptors were sampled from an adult with an advanced solid tumor such as melanoma, head and neck, liver or kidney cancer.

The chain uses TRBV6-5 and TRBJ2-6; D ambiguous. Per germline, CDR1 MNHEY and CDR2 SVGAGI. The CDR3 length is 14 residues. V was trimmed by 7 bases and J by 4 bases, leaving 11 bases between them. The CDR3 reads CASTLHLGANVLTF. As DNA, the CDR3 is TGTGCCAGCACCCTACACTTAGGGGCCAACGTCCTGACTTTC.

As to this clone: The germline gene is not matched at one end of the junction; a read error may be the cause. This chain uses TRBV11-1 with TRBJ2-5; D uncertain. Per the germline V gene, CDR1 is SGHAT and CDR2 is FQDESV (reference sequence). The length of the CDR3 is 11 residues. Here the CDR3 DNA reads TGTGCCGGCAGCTCAACAGAGACCCAGTACTTC. It encodes CAGSSTETQYF.

This rearrangement joins TRBV7-9 to TRBJ2-3; no reliable D call. Trimming removed 1 base at V and 0 bases at J, with 11 bases between. The CDR3 runs to 16 residues. Germline V gives CDR1 SEHNR, CDR2 FQNEAQ (reference sequence). The CDR3 DNA follows: TGTGCCAGCAGCTTAGGGCACACCTCTAGCACAGATACGCAGTATTTT. This sequence encodes CASSLGHTSSTDTQYF.

This clone was counted a single time. The J gene is TRBJ1-4, the V gene TRBV5-1, with D unclear. CDR3 length: 13 residues. Trimming left V 0 bases short and J 9 bases short, with 9 bases between. Germline CDR1 SGHRS, CDR2 YFSETQ. The CDR3 loop reads CASSLEYGKKLFF. The CDR3 nucleotides are TGCGCCAGCAGCTTGGAGTATGGAAAAAAACTGTTTTTT.

This chain uses TRBV7-2 with TRBJ2-3; a possible D gene is TRBD2 (6 bases). The CDR3 extends over 15 amino acids. Trimming pared 6 bases from V and 7 bases from J, leaving 20 bases between. The germline gives CDR1 SGHTA, CDR2 FQGNSA. As DNA, the CDR3 is TGTGCCAGCAGAATAGGGAGGAGTGGCGGGAATACGCAGTATTTT. Its translation is CASRIGRSGGNTQYF.

About this clone itself: One end of the junction does not line up with germline, which may come from a read error. J is TRBJ2-7 and V is TRBV7-9; tentatively, D is TRBD1 or TRBD2 (6 bases each). This CDR3 comprises 13 residues. CDR1 and CDR2 from the germline V gene are SEHNR and FQNEAQ (reference sequence). CDR3 region: CVSSLQGGTEQYF. CDR3 coding DNA: TGTGTCAGCAGCTTACAGGGAGGCACCGAGCAGTACTTC.

The rearrangement joins TRBV2 to TRBJ1-4; D perhaps matches TRBD1 (5 bases). Trimming stripped 6 bases from V and 0 bases from J, with 5 bases between. The CDR3 covers 13 residues. Looked up from germline, CDR1 is SNHLY and CDR2 is FYNNEI. CDR3 coding DNA: TGTGCCAGCAGGACAGCAACTAATGAAAAACTGTTTTTT. Translation gives CASRTATNEKLFF.

The chain has TRBV7-8 and TRBJ1-5; 7 bases map to TRBD1. CDR3 length: 14 amino acids. Germline loops: CDR1 SGHVS, CDR2 FQNEAQ. The V gene end was trimmed by 3 bases and the J gene end by 6 bases; junction bases not matched to a gene: 5. CDR3 in DNA: TGTGCCAGCAGCTTCGACAGGGATACTCAGCCCCAGCATTTT. Its translation is CASSFDRDTQPQHF.

This chain joins TRBV19 and TRBJ1-2; 7 bases match TRBD1. The CDR3 runs to 13 residues. Per germline, CDR1 LNHDA and CDR2 SQIVND (reference sequence). V lost 5 bases to trimming and J lost 3 bases; unmatched junction nucleotides: 3. This CDR3 is CASSPTGDYGYTF. CDR3 nucleotide sequence: TGTGCCAGTAGTCCTACAGGGGACTATGGCTACACCTTC.

The V and J genes are TRBV7-2 and TRBJ1-1, with D perhaps TRBD1 (5 bases). Germline CDR1 reads SGHTA; CDR2 reads FQGNSA. This CDR3 comprises 14 residues. Trimming stripped 5 bases from V and 8 bases from J, with 18 bases between. The chain's CDR3 is CASSRLVQGAEAFF. The CDR3 nucleotides are TGTGCCAGCAGCCGTCTCGTTCAGGGTGCCGAAGCTTTCTTT.

J is TRBJ2-7 and V is TRBV14, with D possibly matching TRBD2 (6 bases). The V end was cut by 5 bases, the J end by 0 bases, with 11 bases between. Per the germline V gene, CDR1 is SGHDN and CDR2 is FVKESK. This CDR3 has 14 amino acids. CDR3 DNA: TGTGCCAGCAGCGGGGGGACTGTCTCCTACGAGCAGTACTTC. It specifies CASSGGTVSYEQYF.

In DNA, the CDR3 is TGTGCCAGCTCACCACCGGGACTCCCCGGGACCACTGAAGCTTTCTTT. This gives the protein CASSPPGLPGTTEAFF. This rearrangement joins TRBV18 to TRBJ1-1, with D perhaps matching TRBD1 (5 bases). CDR1 is KGHSH and CDR2 is LQKENI in the germline V gene. This CDR3 is built from 16 residues. The V end was cut by 0 bases, the J end by 4 bases, with 15 bases between.

This clone appeared a single time. The gene calls are TRBV19 and TRBJ2-4; 7 positions agree with TRBD1. This CDR3 spans 13 amino acids. Germline V gene data show CDR1 as LNHDA and CDR2 as SQIVND (reference sequence). The V and J ends lost 6 bases and 1 base, in that order; junction bases with no gene match: 0. The CDR3 DNA follows: TGTGCCAGTAGGGACAGGGCCAAAAACATTCAGTACTTC. It codes for CASRDRAKNIQYF.

The chain combines TRBV21-1 with TRBJ2-7. TRBV21-1 is flagged as a pseudogene. The CDR3 runs 15 residues. The CDR3 loop is CASSNSTRSSYEQYF. CDR3 coding DNA: TGTGCCAGCAGCAACTCGACGCGTAGCTCCTACGAGCAGTACTTC.